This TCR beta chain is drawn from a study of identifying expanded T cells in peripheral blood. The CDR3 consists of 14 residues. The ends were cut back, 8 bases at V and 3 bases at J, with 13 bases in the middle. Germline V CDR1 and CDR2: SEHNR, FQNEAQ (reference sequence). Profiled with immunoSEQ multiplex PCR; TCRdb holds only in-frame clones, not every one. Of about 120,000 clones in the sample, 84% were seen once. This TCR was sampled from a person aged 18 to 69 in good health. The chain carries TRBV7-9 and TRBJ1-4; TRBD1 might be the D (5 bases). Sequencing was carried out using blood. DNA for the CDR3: TGTGCCAGCGGTCCTGGGGCCGCTAATGAAAAACTGTTTTTT. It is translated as CASGPGAANEKLFF.